What follows are 23 T cell receptor beta chains derived from one specimen sequenced in a study of cytomegalovirus exposure and HLA in healthy donors. TCRdb keeps only in-frame clones here, not all; method: immunoSEQ multiplex PCR. The sample has tens of thousands of clones; roughly 94% are singletons. Sequenced: PBMCs. The receptors shown here come from a woman under 30 in good health and CMV-seropositive.

The V and J genes are TRBV7-9 and TRBJ1-1; D unclear. This CDR3 region has 12 residues. With 4 bases removed from V and 6 bases from J, the gap between germline ends came to 9 bases. The germline CDR1 and CDR2 sequences are SEHNR and FQNEAQ (reference sequence). The CDR3 here is CASSYARSEAFF. Written as DNA, the CDR3 is TGTGCCAGCAGCTACGCCAGGTCTGAAGCTTTCTTT.

The V call is TRBV9, the J call TRBJ2-1, with a tentative D call TRBD1 (6 bases). The germline CDR1 and CDR2 sequences are SGDLS and YYNGEE. The V end lost 5 bases, the J end lost 0 bases, and 9 bases lay between the germline ends. The CDR3 runs 14 residues. The CDR3 sequence is CASSTGTSYNEQFF. CDR3 nucleotides: TGTGCCAGCAGTACAGGGACCTCCTACAATGAGCAGTTCTTC.

This chain links TRBV6-1 with TRBJ2-1; 8 bases line up with TRBD1. In germline, CDR1 is MNHNS, CDR2 SASEGT. The junction had 9 bases not matched to a gene; V was cut back by 6 bases and J by 8 bases. The CDR3 consists of 14 residues. CDR3 protein: CASSDQGAADEQFF. The CDR3 DNA sequence: TGTGCCAGCAGCGATCAGGGGGCTGCTGATGAGCAGTTCTTC.

The chain uses TRBV5-6 and TRBJ1-6; 8 nucleotides match TRBD1. Germline CDR1 is SGHDT and CDR2 is YYEEEE. The J segment lost 9 bases and the V segment lost 4 bases, leaving 6 bases of the junction unmatched. There are 14 residues in the CDR3. In DNA, the CDR3 is TGTGCCAGCAGCACCGGGACAGGATCTTCACCCCTCCACTTT. It is translated as CASSTGTGSSPLHF.

The chain links TRBV5-5 to TRBJ2-7; tentatively, D is TRBD1 (5 bases). CDR1 is SGHKS and CDR2 is YYEKEE in the germline V gene (reference sequence). This CDR3 contains 12 residues. Trimming stripped 1 base from V and 6 bases from J, with 8 bases between. The CDR3 DNA follows: TGTGCCAGCAGCTTGACAGGAACCGAGCAGTACTTC. Its translation: CASSLTGTEQYF.

V gene TRBV15 combines with J gene TRBJ2-7, with 7 nucleotides matching TRBD2. From germline, CDR1 is LNHNV and CDR2 YYDKDF (reference sequence). J lost 6 bases, V lost 2 bases, and 16 bases had no gene match. This CDR3 comprises 17 residues. The CDR3 reads CATSRRSGLERGFEQYF. CDR3 in DNA: TGTGCCACCAGCAGAAGATCTGGACTAGAACGGGGGTTCGAGCAGTACTTC.

This clone was observed once. At one end, the junction sequence differs from germline, possibly due to a read error. This sequence joins TRBV7-7 and TRBJ2-1; TRBD1 matches 11 bases. CDR1 is SSHAT, CDR2 FNYEAQ, per germline (reference sequence). The length of the CDR3 is 16 residues. The CDR3 DNA reads as TGTGCTAGCAGCTCCCTCAGGACAGGGGGCGGGAATGAGCAGTTCTTC. Its protein product is CASSSLRTGGGNEQFF.

The rearrangement joins TRBV5-8 to TRBJ2-3; D call uncertain. Germline values: CDR1 SGHTS, CDR2 YDEGEE. Trimming stripped 1 base from V and 4 bases from J, with 7 bases between. This CDR3 has 13 amino acids. The CDR3 nucleotides read TGTGCCAGCAGCTTGCGAGAGCCAGATACGCAGTATTTT. Translating it yields CASSLREPDTQYF.

V and J are TRBV30 and TRBJ1-6; 8 bases are shared with TRBD1. Unmatched junction bases numbered 8, after V lost 3 bases and J lost 7 bases. The germline V gene has CDR1 GTSNPN and CDR2 SVGIG (reference sequence). This CDR3 region has 15 residues. CDR3 in amino acids: CAWRDRTGRNSPLHF. The CDR3 bases are TGTGCCTGGAGGGATAGGACAGGGAGGAATTCACCCCTCCACTTT.

The rearrangement joins TRBV5-1 to TRBJ2-5; 12 nucleotides match TRBD1. In germline, CDR1 is SGHRS, CDR2 YFSETQ. V was pared by 0 bases and J by 5 bases, with 5 bases of the junction left unmatched. The CDR3 runs 16 residues. CDR3 residues: CASSLAGQGAGETQYF. In nucleotides, the CDR3 is TGCGCCAGCAGCTTGGCGGGACAGGGGGCCGGGGAGACCCAGTACTTC.

The chain is built from TRBV5-4 and TRBJ1-1, with TRBD1 identical over 9 bases. The germline V gene has CDR1 SGHNT and CDR2 YYREEE (reference sequence). The CDR3 is 15 residues long. J lost 3 bases, V lost 5 bases, and 8 bases had no gene match. CDR3 nucleotide sequence: TGTGCCAGCAGAAACTGGGACAGGGCGGACACTGAAGCTTTCTTT. This sequence encodes CASRNWDRADTEAFF.

The rearrangement joins TRBV5-4 to TRBJ1-3; the match to TRBD1 covers 7 bases. The CDR3 is 17 amino acids. V shed 3 bases and J 0 bases; nucleotides not matched to a gene: 9. Germline V gives CDR1 SGHNT, CDR2 YYREEE (reference sequence). The CDR3 nucleotides read TGTGCCAGCAGCTGGGACAGTTCAGCTTCCTCTGGAAACACCATATATTTT. This sequence encodes CASSWDSSASSGNTIYF.

The J gene is TRBJ2-2, the V gene TRBV5-5, with 9 bases matching TRBD1. The CDR3 extends over 20 amino acids. Germline-derived CDR1 and CDR2 are SGHKS and YYEKEE (reference sequence). J gave up 4 bases and V 1 base, and 17 bases lay outside the gene matches. The CDR3 is CASSLRYWTGVASSTGELFF. CDR3 coding DNA: TGTGCCAGCAGCTTGAGGTACTGGACAGGGGTTGCTTCCAGCACCGGGGAGCTGTTTTTT.

The table lists this clone with a few counts. This rearrangement joins TRBV27 to TRBJ1-2; a possible D gene is TRBD1 (6 bases). The CDR3 consists of 14 residues. Germline V gene lookup returns CDR1 MNHEY and CDR2 SMNVEV (reference sequence). Trimming shortened V by 2 bases and J by 5 bases, and 12 bases separated the two germline ends. CDR3 amino acids: CASSLIAGEYGYTF. Here the CDR3 DNA reads TGTGCCAGCAGTTTAATCGCAGGGGAGTATGGCTACACCTTC.

The rearrangement joins TRBV7-3 to TRBJ2-1, with D possibly TRBD2 on 5 matching bases. Germline loops: CDR1 SGHTA, CDR2 FQGTGA. This CDR3 has 15 residues. Between the trimmed V and J ends, which lost 5 bases and 4 bases, there was a span of 15 bases. In DNA, the CDR3 is TGTGCCAGCAGCACCGGGAACTTAGGATACAATGAGCAGTTCTTC. This encodes CASSTGNLGYNEQFF.

This clone has a single count. The gene calls are TRBV12-5 and TRBJ2-7; TRBD2 might be the D (6 bases). CDR1 and CDR2 (germline): LGHNT, FRNRAP. This CDR3 region has 14 residues. Trimming took 2 bases from V and 7 from J, leaving 15 bases between them. The DNA of the CDR3 is TGTGCTAGTGGTTTGTCGGGAGCGGATACGGAGCAGTACTTC. Amino acids: CASGLSGADTEQYF.

This sequence joins TRBV29-1 and TRBJ1-3; unclear D gene. Germline V CDR1 and CDR2: SQVTM, ANQGSEA. The CDR3 extends over 13 amino acids. V was clipped by 5 bases and J by 2 bases, with 10 bases between them. The CDR3 is CSVWQVTGNTIYF. The CDR3 region has the DNA TGCAGCGTTTGGCAGGTTACTGGAAACACCATATATTTT.

The J gene is TRBJ1-2, the V gene TRBV19; tentatively, D is TRBD1 (5 bases). This CDR3 contains 16 residues. Germline V CDR1 and CDR2: LNHDA, SQIVND (reference sequence). V was trimmed by 4 bases and J by 0 bases, leaving 15 bases between them. CDR3 bases: TGTGCCAGTAGTAATATAGCGGGACCTACTAACTATGGCTACACCTTC. Its protein product is CASSNIAGPTNYGYTF.

This sequence joins TRBV30 and TRBJ1-1, with 8 positions matching TRBD1. This CDR3 is 12 amino acids long. With 7 bases clipped from V and 4 bases from J, the junction kept 5 bases outside the gene matches. The germline V gene encodes CDR1 GTSNPN and CDR2 SVGIG (reference sequence). The CDR3 sequence: CASSTGGTEAFF. As DNA, the CDR3 is TGTGCCTCATCTACAGGGGGCACTGAAGCTTTCTTT.

The chain joins TRBV10-2 to TRBJ2-2; weak D call: TRBD1 (5 bases). V gave up 7 bases and J gave up 6 bases, with 9 bases separating them. CDR3 length: 12 residues. Germline loops: CDR1 WSHSY, CDR2 SAAADI. The CDR3 coding sequence is TGCGCCAGCAATACAGGTCCCGGGGAGCTGTTTTTT. Translated: CASNTGPGELFF.

This sequence joins TRBV5-1 and TRBJ1-1; D remains ambiguous. Germline V gives CDR1 SGHRS, CDR2 YFSETQ. Trimming left V 0 bases short and J 5 bases short, with 14 bases between. The CDR3 contains 15 residues. CDR3 sequence reads: CASSLGPGRETEAFF. In DNA, the CDR3 is TGCGCCAGCAGCTTGGGCCCCGGTCGTGAAACTGAAGCTTTCTTT.

The chain combines TRBV10-2 with TRBJ1-5; 7 bases align to TRBD1. CDR3 size: 14 residues. Germline CDR1 and CDR2: WSHSY and SAAADI. With V trimmed by 7 bases and J by 2 bases, 5 bases remained unmatched. The CDR3 loop reads CASNRQGGNQPQHF. DNA of the CDR3: TGCGCCAGCAACCGACAGGGAGGCAATCAGCCCCAGCATTTT.

This clone appeared a single time. V gene TRBV4-1 combines with J gene TRBJ2-7; the match to TRBD1 covers 7 bases. The CDR3 consists of 15 residues. Germline V lookup: CDR1 MGHRA, CDR2 YSYEKL. Germline trimming cut 0 bases from V and 2 bases from J; bases unmatched to any gene: 4. CDR3 region: CASSQDNQGAYEQYF. CDR3 DNA: TGCGCCAGCAGCCAAGATAACCAGGGGGCCTACGAGCAGTACTTC.